This T cell receptor (beta chain) came from a study of blood T cell repertoires in COVID-19. Turning to the study itself: T cells, B-cell-depleted T cells, or PBMCs provided the cDNA or gDNA that served as material.

The data were produced by immunoSEQ multiplex PCR, yet TCRdb's version contains in-frame clones alone and is incomplete. The table shows 400,000 to 550,000 clones, with 87% occurring only once. Grouping used clinical history reported by participants in a survey and questionnaire. The germline V and J ends were trimmed by 5 bases and 2 bases, with 22 bases remaining between them. The CDR3 covers 17 residues. In germline, CDR1 is MNHEY, CDR2 SMNVEV (reference sequence). The sequenced sample was PBMCs or T cells enriched from blood (not recorded which). The TCR comes from a woman aged 18-30 years with acute COVID-19. The chain recombines TRBV27 with TRBJ2-7, with a tentative D call TRBD2 (6 bases). Here the CDR3 DNA reads TGTGCCAGCAGTCCAGTCTGGCGGGACTCTACAACCTACGAGCAGTACTTC. Its translation is CASSPVWRDSTTYEQYF.